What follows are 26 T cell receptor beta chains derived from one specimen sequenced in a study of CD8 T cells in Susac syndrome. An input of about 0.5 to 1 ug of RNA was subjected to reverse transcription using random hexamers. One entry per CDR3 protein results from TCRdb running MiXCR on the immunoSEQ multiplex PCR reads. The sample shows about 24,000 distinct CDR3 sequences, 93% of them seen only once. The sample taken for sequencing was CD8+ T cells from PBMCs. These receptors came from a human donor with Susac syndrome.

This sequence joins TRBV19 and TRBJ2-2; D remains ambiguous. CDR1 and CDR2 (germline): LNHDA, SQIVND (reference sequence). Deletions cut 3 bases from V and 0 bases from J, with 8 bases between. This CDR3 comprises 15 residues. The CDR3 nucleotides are TGTGCCAGTAGTATGAAGTACGCGAACACCGGGGAGCTGTTTTTT. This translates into CASSMKYANTGELFF.

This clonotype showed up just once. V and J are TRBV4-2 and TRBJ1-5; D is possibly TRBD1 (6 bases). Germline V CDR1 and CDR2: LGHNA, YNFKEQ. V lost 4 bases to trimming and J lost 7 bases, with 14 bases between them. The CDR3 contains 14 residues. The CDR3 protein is CASSLQGGEQPQHF. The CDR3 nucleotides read TGTGCCAGCAGCCTACAGGGAGGGGAGCAGCCCCAGCATTTT.

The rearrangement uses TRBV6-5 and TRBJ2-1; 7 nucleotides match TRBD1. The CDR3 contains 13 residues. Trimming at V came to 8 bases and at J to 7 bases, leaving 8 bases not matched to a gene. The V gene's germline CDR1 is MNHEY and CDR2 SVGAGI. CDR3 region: CASGRQGPNEQFF. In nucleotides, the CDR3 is TGTGCCAGCGGGAGACAGGGACCAAATGAGCAGTTCTTC.

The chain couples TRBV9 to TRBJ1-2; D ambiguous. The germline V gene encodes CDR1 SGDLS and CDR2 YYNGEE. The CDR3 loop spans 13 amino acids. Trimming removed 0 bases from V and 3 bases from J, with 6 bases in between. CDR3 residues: CASSVADYYGYTF. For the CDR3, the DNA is TGTGCCAGCAGCGTAGCAGATTACTATGGCTACACCTTC.

The CDR3 bases are TGTGCCATCAGTGCTCCGGAAAGCTTTTCCTACAATGAGCAGTTCTTC. It is translated as CAISAPESFSYNEQFF. V and J are TRBV10-3 and TRBJ2-1; D not resolved. Germline CDR1 reads ENHRY; CDR2 reads SYGVKD. The germline V and J ends were trimmed by 4 bases and 1 base, with 14 bases remaining between them. This CDR3 contains 16 residues.

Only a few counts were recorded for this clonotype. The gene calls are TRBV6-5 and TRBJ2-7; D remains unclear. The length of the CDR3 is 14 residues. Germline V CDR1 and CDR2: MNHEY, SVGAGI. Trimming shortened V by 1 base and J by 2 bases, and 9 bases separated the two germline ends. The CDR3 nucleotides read TGTGCCAGCAGTTACTTGGACGGACCCTACGAGCAGTACTTC. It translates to CASSYLDGPYEQYF.

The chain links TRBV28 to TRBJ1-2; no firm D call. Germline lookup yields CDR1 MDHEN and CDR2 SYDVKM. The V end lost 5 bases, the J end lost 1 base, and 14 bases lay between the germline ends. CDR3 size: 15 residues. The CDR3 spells CASSAILDLNYGYTF. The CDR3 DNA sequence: TGTGCCAGCAGTGCTATCCTCGATCTTAACTATGGCTACACCTTC.

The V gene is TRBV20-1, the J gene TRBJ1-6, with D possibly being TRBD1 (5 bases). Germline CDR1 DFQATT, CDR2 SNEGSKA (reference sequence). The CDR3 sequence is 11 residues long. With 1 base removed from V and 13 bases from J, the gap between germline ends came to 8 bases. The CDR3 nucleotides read TGCAGTGCTAGAGGAAGGGGTCCCCTCCACTTT. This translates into CSARGRGPLHF.

The CDR3 protein is CASSWDRGSYEQYF. CDR3 coding DNA: TGTGCCAGCAGCTGGGACAGGGGGTCCTACGAGCAGTACTTC. J is TRBJ2-7 and V is TRBV5-6, with 11 bases matching TRBD1. The V gene's germline CDR1 is SGHDT and CDR2 YYEEEE. This CDR3 is 14 amino acids long. The ends lost 3 bases at V and 1 base at J; junction bases unmatched: 0.

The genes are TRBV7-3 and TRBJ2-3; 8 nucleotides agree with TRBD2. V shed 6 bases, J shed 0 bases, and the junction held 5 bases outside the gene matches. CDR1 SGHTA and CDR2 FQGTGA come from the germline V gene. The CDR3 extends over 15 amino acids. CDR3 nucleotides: TGTGCCAGCAGAGATGTAGCGGGAAGCACAGATACGCAGTATTTT. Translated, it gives CASRDVAGSTDTQYF.

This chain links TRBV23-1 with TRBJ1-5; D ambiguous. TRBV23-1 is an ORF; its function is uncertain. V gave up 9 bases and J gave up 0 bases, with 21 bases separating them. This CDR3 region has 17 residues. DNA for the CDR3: TGCGCCAGTCTCGGAGGTGTCGGAGGTCATAGCAATCAGCCCCAGCATTTT. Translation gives CASLGGVGGHSNQPQHF.

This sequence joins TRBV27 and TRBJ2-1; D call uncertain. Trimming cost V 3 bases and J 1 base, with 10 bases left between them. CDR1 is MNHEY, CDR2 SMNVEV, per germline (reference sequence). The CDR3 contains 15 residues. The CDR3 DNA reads TGTGCCAGCAGTTTGGCGGATGGGTCCTACAATGAGCAGTTCTTC. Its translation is CASSLADGSYNEQFF.

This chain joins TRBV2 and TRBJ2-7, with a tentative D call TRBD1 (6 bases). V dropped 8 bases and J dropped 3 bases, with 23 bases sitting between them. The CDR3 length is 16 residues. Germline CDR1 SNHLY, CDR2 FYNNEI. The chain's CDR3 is CASEGVDGTLGYEQYF. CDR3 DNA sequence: TGTGCCAGCGAGGGGGTGGACGGTACGTTGGGCTACGAGCAGTACTTC.

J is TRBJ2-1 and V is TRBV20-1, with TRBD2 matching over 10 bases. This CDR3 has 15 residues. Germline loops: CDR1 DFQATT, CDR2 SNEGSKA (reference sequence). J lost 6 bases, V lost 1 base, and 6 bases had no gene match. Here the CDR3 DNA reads TGCAGTGCTAGAGTCGGTCTAGCGGGGGTCAATGAGCAGTTCTTC. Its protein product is CSARVGLAGVNEQFF.

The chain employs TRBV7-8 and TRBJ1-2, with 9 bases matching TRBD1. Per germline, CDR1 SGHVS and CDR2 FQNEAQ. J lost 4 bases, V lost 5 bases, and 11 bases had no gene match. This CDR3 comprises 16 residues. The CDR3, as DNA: TGTGCCAGCAGCCTATCACCCGGGACAGGGAGCTATGGCTACACCTTC. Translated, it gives CASSLSPGTGSYGYTF.

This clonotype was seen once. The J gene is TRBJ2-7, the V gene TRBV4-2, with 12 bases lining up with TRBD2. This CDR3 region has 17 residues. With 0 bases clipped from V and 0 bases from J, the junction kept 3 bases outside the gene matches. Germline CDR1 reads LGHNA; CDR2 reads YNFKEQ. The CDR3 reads CASSQEELAGGSYEQYF. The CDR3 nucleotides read TGTGCCAGCAGCCAAGAGGAACTAGCGGGGGGCTCCTACGAGCAGTACTTC.

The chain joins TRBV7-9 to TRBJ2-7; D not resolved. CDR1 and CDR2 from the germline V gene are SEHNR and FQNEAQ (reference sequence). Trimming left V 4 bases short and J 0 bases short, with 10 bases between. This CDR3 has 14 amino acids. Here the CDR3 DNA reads TGTGCCAGCAGCTACTCCCCAAGCTCCTACGAGCAGTACTTC. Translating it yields CASSYSPSSYEQYF.

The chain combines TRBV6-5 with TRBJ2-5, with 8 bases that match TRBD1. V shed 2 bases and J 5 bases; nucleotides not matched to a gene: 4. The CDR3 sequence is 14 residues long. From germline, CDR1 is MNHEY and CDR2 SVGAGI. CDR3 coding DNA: TGTGCCAGCAGTTACAATGACAGGGGCGAGACCCAGTACTTC. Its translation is CASSYNDRGETQYF.

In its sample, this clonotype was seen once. The CDR3 spells CATSDSKGPGAFF. The CDR3, as DNA: TGTGCCACCAGTGATAGTAAAGGACCGGGAGCTTTCTTT. The rearrangement links TRBV24-1 to TRBJ1-1; D uncertain. The V and J ends lost 3 bases and 10 bases respectively, with 14 bases between them. The CDR3 totals 13 residues. Germline V gene lookup returns CDR1 KGHDR and CDR2 SFDVKD.

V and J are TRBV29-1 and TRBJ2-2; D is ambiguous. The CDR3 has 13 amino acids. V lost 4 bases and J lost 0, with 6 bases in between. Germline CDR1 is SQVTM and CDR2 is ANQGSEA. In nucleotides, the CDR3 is TGCAGCGTTGGGCAGACGAACACCGGGGAGCTGTTTTTT. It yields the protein CSVGQTNTGELFF.

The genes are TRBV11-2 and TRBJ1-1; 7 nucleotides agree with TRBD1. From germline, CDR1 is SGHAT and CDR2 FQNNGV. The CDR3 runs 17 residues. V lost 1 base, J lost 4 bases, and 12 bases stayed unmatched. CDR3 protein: CASSLAGTVRGGTEAFF. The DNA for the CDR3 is TGTGCCAGCAGCTTAGCCGGGACAGTTCGGGGCGGCACTGAAGCTTTCTTT.

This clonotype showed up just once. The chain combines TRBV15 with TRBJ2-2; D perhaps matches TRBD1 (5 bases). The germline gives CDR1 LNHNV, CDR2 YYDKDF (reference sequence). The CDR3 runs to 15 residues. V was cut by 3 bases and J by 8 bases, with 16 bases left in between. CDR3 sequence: CATSSGAASEGELFF. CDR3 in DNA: TGTGCCACCAGCAGTGGGGCGGCCAGCGAAGGGGAGCTGTTTTTT.

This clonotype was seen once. For the CDR3, the DNA is TGCGCCAGCAGACTCTTGAAGAGCTCCTACAATGAGCAGTTCTTC. Protein product: CASRLLKSSYNEQFF. This chain connects TRBV5-1 to TRBJ2-1; D not certain. The CDR3 runs to 15 residues. V was cut by 5 bases and J by 0 bases, with 12 bases left in between. Looked up from germline, CDR1 is SGHRS and CDR2 is YFSETQ.

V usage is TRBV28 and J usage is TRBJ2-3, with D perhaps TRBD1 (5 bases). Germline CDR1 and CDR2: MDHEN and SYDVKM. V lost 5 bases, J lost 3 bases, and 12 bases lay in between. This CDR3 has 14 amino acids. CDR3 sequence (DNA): TGTGCCAGCAGTCTCTTCAAGGGGACAGATACGCAGTATTTT. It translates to CASSLFKGTDTQYF. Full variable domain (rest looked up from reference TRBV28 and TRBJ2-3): DVKVTQSSRYLVKRTGEKVFLECVQDMDHENMFWYRQDPGLGLRLIYFSYDVKMKEKGDIPEGYSVSREKKERFSLILESASTNQTSMYLCASSLFKGTDTQYFGPGTRLTVL.

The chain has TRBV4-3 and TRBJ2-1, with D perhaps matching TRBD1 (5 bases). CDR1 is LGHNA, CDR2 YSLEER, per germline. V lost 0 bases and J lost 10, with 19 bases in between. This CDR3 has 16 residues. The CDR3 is CASSQDRAGPYREQFF. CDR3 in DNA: TGCGCCAGCAGCCAAGATAGGGCAGGGCCATACAGAGAGCAGTTCTTC.

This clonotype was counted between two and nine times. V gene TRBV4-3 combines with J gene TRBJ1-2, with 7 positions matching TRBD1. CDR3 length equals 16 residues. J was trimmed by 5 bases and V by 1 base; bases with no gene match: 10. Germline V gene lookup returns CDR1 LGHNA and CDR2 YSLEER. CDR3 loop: CASSQAGDSVGYGYTF. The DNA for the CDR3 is TGCGCCAGCAGCCAAGCCGGGGACAGCGTAGGTTATGGCTACACCTTC.